The 3 T cell receptor beta chains below were found in one sample sequenced in a study of blood T cells in healthy people across ages. Primed by a sample-barcoded 5' primer and a J-beta primer mix, a second PCR proceeded for about 7 to 11 cycles. TCRdb processed the 5' RACE reads anew with MiXCR; each CDR3 protein has one entry. Of more than 1.4 million distinct CDR3 sequences in the sample, approximately 40% are singletons; the top ten hold 6.5% to 10%. Input material: blood. The receptors derive from a woman aged 18-29 years in good health.

The rearrangement links TRBV20-1 to TRBJ2-1, with TRBD2 identical over 10 bases. The CDR3 sequence is 16 residues long. The germline gives CDR1 DFQATT, CDR2 SNEGSKA (reference sequence). The V and J ends lost 0 bases and 6 bases, in that order; junction bases with no gene match: 8. The CDR3 DNA reads as TGCAGTGCTAGAGATCCTAGCGGGAGTACGTCCAATGAGCAGTTCTTC. Protein: CSARDPSGSTSNEQFF.

This rearrangement joins TRBV6-1 to TRBJ1-6; 9 nucleotides agree with TRBD1. Trimming took 1 base from V and 6 from J; bases not matched to a gene: 4. CDR1 is MNHNS, CDR2 SASEGT, per germline. The CDR3 consists of 16 residues. CDR3 in DNA: TGTGCCAGCAGTGAAGGGCCGGGACAGGGTAATTCACCCCTCCACTTT. Translating it yields CASSEGPGQGNSPLHF.

The CDR3 coding sequence is TGTGCCAGCAGCCAAGGGACTAGCGGGAGCTCCTACAATGAGCAGTTCTTC. The encoded protein is CASSQGTSGSSYNEQFF. The chain is built from TRBV11-2 and TRBJ2-1; 14 bases align to TRBD2. With V trimmed by 5 bases and J by 0 bases, 3 bases remained unmatched. The CDR3 is 17 amino acids. CDR1 and CDR2 (germline): SGHAT, FQNNGV.